This T cell receptor (beta chain) was recovered during a study of T cell responses to AZD1222 COVID-19 vaccine. Here immunoSEQ multiplex PCR was the method, and the copy in TCRdb shows in-frame clones only, minus some. The profile shows roughly 150,000 clones, approximately 92% of them singletons. The specimen was peripheral blood, collected on day 0 of AZD1222 vaccination. This TCR derives from an adult in good health.

The CDR3 loop reads CASSDTGSGDSPLHF. In nucleotides, the CDR3 is TGTGCCAGCAGTGACACGGGGTCGGGTGATTCACCCCTCCACTTT. The chain couples TRBV6-1 to TRBJ1-6, with D unclear. V lost 3 bases, J lost 8 bases, and 14 bases lay in between. The CDR3 covers 15 residues. The germline V gene has CDR1 MNHNS and CDR2 SASEGT.